These T cell receptor beta chains were read from a single sample in a study of blood T cells in healthy people across ages. TCRdb fed the 5' RACE reads into MiXCR, producing one record per CDR3 protein. The data show about 1 million distinct CDR3 sequences, under 55% seen once. The sequenced material came from blood. These receptors were obtained from a woman aged 55-75 years in good health. CDR3s include the opening cysteine and the closing phenylalanine or tryptophan. D genes are given only for firm matches. A clone size is listed for some rows: how often the clone was seen (once, few, many), or a class if it is expanded.

cdr3_nt: TGCGCCAGCAGCCAACCGACAGGGAAGGGCGCTGAAGCTTTCTTT
cdr3_aa: CASSQPTGKGAEAFF
v_call: TRBV4-1
d_call: TRBD1
clone_size: once
j_call: TRBJ1-1

cdr3_nt: TGTGCCAGCAGCTCCGGGACAGGGATCAAGGACACTGAAGCTTTCTTT
cdr3_aa: CASSSGTGIKDTEAFF
v_call: TRBV27
d_call: TRBD1
clone_size: .
j_call: TRBJ1-1

cdr3_nt: TGTGCCAGCAGCTTACCCTACAGGGGAAGGACCTACGAGCAGTACTTC
cdr3_aa: CASSLPYRGRTYEQYF
v_call: TRBV7-9
d_call: TRBD1
clone_size: few
j_call: TRBJ2-7

cdr3_nt: TGTGCCAGCAGTGAAAGGGGCCCCTATGGCTACACCTTC
cdr3_aa: CASSERGPYGYTF
v_call: TRBV6-1
d_call: .
clone_size: .
j_call: TRBJ1-2

cdr3_nt: TGTGCCAGCAGCCCGCGACGGAAACGACTAGCGGGAGAACCCAATGAGCAGTTCTTC
cdr3_aa: CASSPRRKRLAGEPNEQFF
v_call: TRBV11-2
d_call: TRBD2
clone_size: .
j_call: TRBJ2-1

cdr3_nt: TGTGCCAGCAGCGTAGAGGATCGTACGCAGTATTTT
cdr3_aa: CASSVEDRTQYF
v_call: TRBV9
d_call: .
clone_size: .
j_call: TRBJ2-3

cdr3_nt: TGTGCCAGCAGCGCGGGCGGACTAACTGCCTACAATGAGCAGTTCTTC
cdr3_aa: CASSAGGLTAYNEQFF
v_call: TRBV11-1
d_call: .
clone_size: few
j_call: TRBJ2-1

cdr3_nt: TGTGCCAGCAGTGAACTAGGGGATGAGACCCAGTACTTC
cdr3_aa: CASSELGDETQYF
v_call: TRBV25-1
d_call: .
clone_size: .
j_call: TRBJ2-5

cdr3_nt: TGTGCCAGCAATTTAGCGGGAAGGACCTACGAGCAGTACTTC
cdr3_aa: CASNLAGRTYEQYF
v_call: TRBV6-5
d_call: TRBD2
clone_size: .
j_call: TRBJ2-7

cdr3_nt: TGTGCCAGCAGCGTAGTGAGGACAGGAGAAAGGGCAGATACGCAGTATTTT
cdr3_aa: CASSVVRTGERADTQYF
v_call: TRBV9
d_call: TRBD1
clone_size: once
j_call: TRBJ2-3

cdr3_nt: TGTGCCGGAAGAGATGCGAGCCGCGGGGCCAACGTCCTGACTTTC
cdr3_aa: CAGRDASRGANVLTF
v_call: TRBV6-2/TRBV6-3
d_call: .
clone_size: .
j_call: TRBJ2-6

cdr3_nt: TGTGCCACCAGCGAGACCACAGGGTATAATTCACCCCTCCACTTT
cdr3_aa: CATSETTGYNSPLHF
v_call: TRBV15
d_call: .
clone_size: .
j_call: TRBJ1-6

cdr3_nt: TGTGCCAGCAGATACAAAATCTACAATGAGCAGTACTTC
cdr3_aa: CASRYKIYNEQYF
v_call: TRBV27
d_call: .
clone_size: once
j_call: TRBJ2-5

cdr3_nt: TGTGCCAGCAGTTACGCAAAAGGCGGCAATGAGCAGTACTTC
cdr3_aa: CASSYAKGGNEQYF
v_call: TRBV6-5
d_call: .
clone_size: .
j_call: TRBJ2-7

cdr3_nt: TGTGCCAGCAGTTTTTTCGACAGTCCAGATACGCAGTATTTT
cdr3_aa: CASSFFDSPDTQYF
v_call: TRBV27
d_call: .
clone_size: .
j_call: TRBJ2-3

cdr3_nt: TGTGCCAGCAGTTTATATTCCGGGGCTAGCGGACCCTACAATGAGCAGTTCTTC
cdr3_aa: CASSLYSGASGPYNEQFF
v_call: TRBV28
d_call: TRBD2
clone_size: .
j_call: TRBJ2-1

cdr3_nt: TGTGCCAGCAGCCAAGACCGGTACACTTACAATGAGCAGTTCTTC
cdr3_aa: CASSQDRYTYNEQFF
v_call: TRBV4-2
d_call: .
clone_size: .
j_call: TRBJ2-1

cdr3_nt: TGTGCCACCAGTGATCCGACTAGCGGGAGGGCGGGTGAGCAGTTCTTC
cdr3_aa: CATSDPTSGRAGEQFF
v_call: TRBV24-1
d_call: TRBD2
clone_size: few
j_call: TRBJ2-1

cdr3_nt: TGCAGTGCTGTGACTAGCGGGGGAATCACAGATACGCAGTATTTT
cdr3_aa: CSAVTSGGITDTQYF
v_call: TRBV20-1
d_call: TRBD2
clone_size: .
j_call: TRBJ2-3

cdr3_nt: TGTGCCATCACCTTGAGGACACATCTAAGAAAGAGCTCCTACAATGAGCAGTTCTTC
cdr3_aa: CAITLRTHLRKSSYNEQFF
v_call: TRBV10-3
d_call: .
clone_size: few
j_call: TRBJ2-1

cdr3_nt: TGCAGCGTGTCTTACACGAGAAATGTCGACTCTGAAGCTTTCTTT
cdr3_aa: CSVSYTRNVDSEAFF
v_call: TRBV29-1
d_call: .
clone_size: few
j_call: TRBJ1-1

cdr3_nt: TGTGCCAGCAAGAGCAGGGGGGAAGGAGAGACCCAGTACTTC
cdr3_aa: CASKSRGEGETQYF
v_call: TRBV27
d_call: .
clone_size: few
j_call: TRBJ2-5

cdr3_nt: TGTGCCAGCAGTTTAACGGGACGCCTCACCACAGATACGCAGTATTTT
cdr3_aa: CASSLTGRLTTDTQYF
v_call: TRBV12-3/TRBV12-4
d_call: .
clone_size: few
j_call: TRBJ2-3

cdr3_nt: TGTGCCAGCAGCCACCCGACAGGTACCTACGAGCAGTACTTC
cdr3_aa: CASSHPTGTYEQYF
v_call: TRBV7-9
d_call: .
clone_size: .
j_call: TRBJ2-7

cdr3_nt: TGTGCCGGCAGCGTAGGAGTGGCCTACAATGAGCAGTTCTTC
cdr3_aa: CAGSVGVAYNEQFF
v_call: TRBV9
d_call: .
clone_size: .
j_call: TRBJ2-1

cdr3_nt: TGTGCCAGCAGCCGCGGACAGGGCCACGAGCAGTACTTC
cdr3_aa: CASSRGQGHEQYF
v_call: TRBV7-9
d_call: TRBD1
clone_size: few
j_call: TRBJ2-7

cdr3_nt: TGTGCCAGCAGACCATTTCGGACTAGCACCGGGGAGCTGTTTTTT
cdr3_aa: CASRPFRTSTGELFF
v_call: TRBV11-2
d_call: TRBD2
clone_size: .
j_call: TRBJ2-2

cdr3_nt: TGTGCCAGCAGTTATCCGGGACAGGGGTTAGATACGCAGTATTTT
cdr3_aa: CASSYPGQGLDTQYF
v_call: TRBV6-2/TRBV6-3
d_call: TRBD1
clone_size: few
j_call: TRBJ2-3

cdr3_nt: TGTGCCAGCTCACCGGGACTTATGAAACAAGAGACCCAGTACTTC
cdr3_aa: CASSPGLMKQETQYF
v_call: TRBV18
d_call: .
clone_size: few
j_call: TRBJ2-5

cdr3_nt: TGCGCCAGCAGCTTGGCGGGACTAGCGGGAGGCTACGAGCAGTACTTC
cdr3_aa: CASSLAGLAGGYEQYF
v_call: TRBV5-1
d_call: TRBD2
clone_size: .
j_call: TRBJ2-7

cdr3_nt: TGTGCCAGCAGGGACAGGGGGCCCTATGGCTACACCTTC
cdr3_aa: CASRDRGPYGYTF
v_call: TRBV27
d_call: TRBD1
clone_size: .
j_call: TRBJ1-2